A single sample gave rise to the 12 T cell receptor beta chains below, sequenced in a study of T cells in Graves' hyperthyroidism and ophthalmopathy. Authors of the study amplified TCR beta CDR3 regions from RNA transcripts. When the TCR CDR3 underwent first-round RT-PCR, the HTBI primer set was used. TCRdb re-derived calls from the multiplex PCR reads in MiXCR, one entry per CDR3 protein. The sample lists just over 550,000 distinct CDR3 sequences; about half were seen once. Sequencing was performed on peripheral blood or thyroid tissue (not recorded which). The receptors originated from a woman under 30 with Graves' hyperthyroidism.

This clonotype was seen once. The genes are TRBV7-1 and TRBJ1-2; TRBD1 matches at 7 bases. TRBV7-1 is an ORF; its function is uncertain. The CDR3 sequence is 14 residues long. Trimming took 5 bases from V and 3 from J; bases not matched to a gene: 6. The CDR3 DNA is TGTGCCAGCAGCCGTGGGGGGACAGACTATGGCTACACCTTC. Its translation is CASSRGGTDYGYTF.

The chain is built from TRBV20-1 and TRBJ2-7; 8 bases agree with TRBD2. Germline CDR1 reads DFQATT; CDR2 reads SNEGSKA (reference sequence). V was clipped by 1 base and J by 4 bases; unmatched bases: 6. CDR3 length equals 14 residues. This CDR3 is CSARASGSFYEQYF. The DNA for the CDR3 is TGCAGTGCTAGAGCGAGCGGGAGTTTTTACGAGCAGTACTTC.

This clonotype has ten or more counts. The chain uses TRBV2 and TRBJ2-7; unclear D gene. This CDR3 region has 10 residues. V dropped 6 bases and J dropped 7 bases, with 7 bases sitting between them. CDR1 is SNHLY, CDR2 FYNNEI, per germline. The DNA for the CDR3 is TGTGCCAGCAGAGGTGCGGAGCAGTACTTC. Translating it yields CASRGAEQYF.

The J gene is TRBJ1-2, the V gene TRBV25-1; D not certain. V dropped 8 bases and J dropped 4 bases, with 17 bases sitting between them. Germline loops: CDR1 MGHDK, CDR2 SYGVNS. This CDR3 contains 14 residues. CDR3 amino acids: CASLELSEVYGYTF. DNA for the CDR3: TGTGCCAGCTTGGAGCTCTCCGAGGTCTATGGCTACACCTTC.

In nucleotides, the CDR3 is TGTGACCGGGCGGGCCTCGGCTATGGCTACACCTTC. Protein product: CDRAGLGYGYTF. The rearrangement links TRBV2 to TRBJ1-2, with D hard to call. The germline V gene encodes CDR1 SNHLY and CDR2 FYNNEI. The length of the CDR3 is 12 residues.

The J gene is TRBJ2-5, the V gene TRBV20-1; TRBD2 matches 11 bases. Germline-derived CDR1 and CDR2 are DFQATT and SNEGSKA (reference sequence). This CDR3 comprises 18 residues. Trimming took 0 bases from V and 2 from J; bases not matched to a gene: 11. In nucleotides, the CDR3 is TGCAGTGCTAGAGAGGTTGGCGGACTAGCGGGTCAGCAAGAGACCCAGTACTTC. Translating it yields CSAREVGGLAGQQETQYF.

This clonotype was picked up one time. J is TRBJ1-6 and V is TRBV15, with no clear D. CDR1 is LNHNV and CDR2 is YYDKDF in the germline V gene (reference sequence). The CDR3 consists of 15 residues. V lost 2 bases to trimming and J lost 5 bases, with 10 bases between them. CDR3 coding DNA: TGTGCCACCAGCAGAAGACCGGGGAATAATTCACCCCTCCACTTT. Its protein product is CATSRRPGNNSPLHF. Drawing the rest from reference TRBV15 and TRBJ1-6, the complete variable domain is DAMVIQNPRYQVTQFGKPVTLSCSQTLNHNVMYWYQQKSSQAPKLLFHYYDKDFNNEADTPDNFQSRRPNTSFCFLDIRSPGLGDTAMYLCATSRRPGNNSPLHFGNGTRLTVT.

The CDR3 DNA reads as TGCGCCAGCAGCTTGGACGGACAGGGGAGCTCCTACGAGCAGTACTTC. The encoded protein is CASSLDGQGSSYEQYF. J is TRBJ2-7 and V is TRBV5-1, with 9 bases aligning to TRBD1. The CDR3 loop spans 16 amino acids. Germline V gene lookup returns CDR1 SGHRS and CDR2 YFSETQ. V was pared by 0 bases and J by 0 bases, with 4 bases of the junction left unmatched.

The DNA for the CDR3 is TGTGCTAGTGGTTTGGGCTCCCTAGAGACCCAGTACTTC. This gives the protein CASGLGSLETQYF. This chain joins TRBV12-5 and TRBJ2-5; D ambiguous. Germline CDR1 and CDR2: LGHNT and FRNRAP. Trimming pared 1 base from V and 4 bases from J, leaving 7 bases between. There are 13 residues in the CDR3.

This chain connects TRBV7-3 to TRBJ1-2, with 10 bases matching TRBD1. Germline lookup yields CDR1 SGHTA and CDR2 FQGTGA. Unmatched junction bases numbered 0, after V lost 0 bases and J lost 8 bases. The CDR3 spans 13 residues. CDR3 DNA: TGTGCCAGCAGCTTAACGACAGGGGGCGGCTACACCTTC. It translates to CASSLTTGGGYTF.

J is TRBJ2-7 and V is TRBV10-3; no definite D call. This CDR3 region has 11 residues. V lost 10 bases to trimming and J lost 5 bases, with 12 bases between them. Germline values: CDR1 ENHRY, CDR2 SYGVKD. CDR3 bases: TGTGCCAGCACGAATCTGGACGAGCAGTACTTC. Encoded protein: CASTNLDEQYF.

This clonotype was seen repeatedly, ten times or more. The CDR3 reads CASPVGNTIYF. The CDR3 DNA follows: TGTGCCAGCCCCGTCGGAAACACCATATATTTT. The chain links TRBV7-9 to TRBJ1-3; D gene unclear. Deletions cut 8 bases from V and 4 bases from J, with 6 bases between. CDR3 length equals 11 residues. Germline V gene data show CDR1 as SEHNR and CDR2 as FQNEAQ (reference sequence).